This T cell receptor (beta chain) emerged from a study of spatial heterogeneity in lung cancer. At least ten counts were recorded for this clonotype. The time point: sample taken at primary tumor resection. Sequencing was performed on whole RNA extracted from tumor and nontumor lung tissue, or from frozen PBMC, and the material was left unsorted. TCRdb passed the 5' RACE reads through MiXCR, listing each CDR3 protein once. This sample has 4,500 to 6,500 distinct CDR3 sequences, with about 13% found just once. V was shortened by 1 base and J by 4 bases, with 8 bases between the two germline ends. The CDR3 has 15 amino acids. Germline lookup yields CDR1 MGHRA and CDR2 YSYEKL.

V and J are TRBV4-1 and TRBJ2-6, with TRBD1 as a possible D gene (5 bases). The sample here was normal lung tissue next to the tumor, taken at surgery. The TCR was taken from a female donor with early-stage non-small cell lung cancer. The DNA for the CDR3 is TGCGCCAGCAGCCAAGCAGGGTTCGGGGCCAACGTCCTGACTTTC. It is translated as CASSQAGFGANVLTF.